What follows are 20 T cell receptor delta chains derived from one specimen sequenced in a study of DNA immune sequencing with unique molecular identifiers. All 8 TRDV and 4 TRDJ genes were targeted in 32-plex amplification of genomic DNA. In around 3 barcoding PCR cycles, molecules received a 12-nucleotide UMI, then adapter PCR followed. TCRdb repeated clone calling on the multiplex PCR reads with CATT. Here the sample spans over a thousand delta-chain clones, roughly 12% being singletons. Material for sequencing was gamma-delta T cells enriched from blood buffy coat, or unenriched PBMCs (not recorded which). The receptors stem from a human donor in good health.

This clone is labeled as large. Other DNA sequences in this sample translate to the same CDR3. V usage is TRDV2 and J usage is TRDJ1; 9 bases match TRDD3. The CDR3 runs to 17 residues. Germline assignment: CDR1 GEAIGNYY and CDR2 EKD. The ends lost 0 bases at V and 0 bases at J; junction bases unmatched: 7. Written as DNA, the CDR3 is TGTGCCTGTGACACCGTGCGGGGATACGGTAACACCGATAAACTCATCTTT. Translation gives CACDTVRGYGNTDKLIF.

This clone was observed a handful of times. It may be a read error: a sequence one base away is much more abundant. This same CDR3 is encoded by further DNA sequences in the sample. The chain is built from TRDV2 and TRDJ1; D perhaps matches TRDD3 (5 bases). Deletions cut 1 base from V and 0 bases from J, with 29 bases between. The CDR3 spans 21 residues. CDR1 is GEAIGNYY, CDR2 EKD, per germline. The CDR3 sequence is CACDTLLSHYTGSPYTDKLIF. Written as DNA, the CDR3 is TGTGCCTGTGACACTCTTCTTTCCCATTATACTGGCAGCCCATACACCGATAAACTCATCTTT.

On this clone: A far larger clone is only one base removed, so a read error is likely. The sample holds other DNA sequences that translate to the same CDR3. The V and J genes are TRDV2 and TRDJ1; the match to TRDD3 covers 8 bases. Germline assignment: CDR1 GEAIGNYY and CDR2 EKD. The CDR3 consists of 17 residues. The junction had 8 bases not matched to a gene; V was cut back by 0 bases and J by 0 bases. For the CDR3, the DNA is TGTGCCTGTGACACCTTAACTGGGGGGCACGACACCGATAAACTCATCTTT. Its protein is CACDTLTGGHDTDKLIF.

This clone has only a few counts. The CDR3 is CALGPQLPYWGGVKLIF. The DNA of the CDR3 is TGTGCTCTTGGGCCCCAGCTACCCTACTGGGGAGGGGTAAAACTCATCTTT. This chain uses TRDV1 with TRDJ1; TRDD3 agrees at 7 bases. CDR3 length equals 17 residues. V was clipped by 5 bases and J by 8 bases; unmatched bases: 20. Germline lookup yields CDR1 TSWWSYY and CDR2 QGS.

This clone was detected only a few times. V gene TRDV1 combines with J gene TRDJ1; 13 bases fit TRDD3. CDR3 length: 21 amino acids. The V gene's germline CDR1 is TSWWSYY and CDR2 QGS. V dropped 1 base and J dropped 0; count of bases not matched to a gene: 14. The CDR3 coding sequence is TGTGCTCTTGGGGAACCACTAGACAATCACTGGGGGATACGGGACACCGATAAACTCATCTTT. Amino acid sequence: CALGEPLDNHWGIRDTDKLIF.

By its share, this clone is large (0.1 to 1%). This specimen includes other DNA sequences encoding the same CDR3. The chain joins TRDV2 to TRDJ3; 7 bases are shared with TRDD3. The CDR3 extends over 20 amino acids. Per germline, CDR1 GEAIGNYY and CDR2 EKD. Trimming removed 1 base from V and 0 bases from J; junction bases left unmatched: 11. CDR3 DNA sequence: TGTGCCTGTGACACGGGAAGCCTGGGGGTCGGCTCCTGGGACACCCGACAGATGTTTTTC. Encoded protein: CACDTGSLGVGSWDTRQMFF.

As to this clone: The protein given by TCRdb reflects a much larger clone and differs at residue 8 from this DNA's translation, likely from a read error; the protein shown is the DNA's translation. The chain is built from TRDV2 and TRDJ1, with TRDD3 identical over 7 bases. Germline V gene lookup returns CDR1 GEAIGNYY and CDR2 EKD. The CDR3 has 15 amino acids. The J segment lost 0 bases and the V segment lost 3 bases, leaving 6 bases of the junction unmatched. The CDR3 here is CACDLLGSDTDKLIF. The CDR3 bases are TGTGCCTGTGACCTACTGGGGTCAGACACCGATAAACTCATCTTT.

The called J gene is TRDJ4, whereas the V gene has no call. This CDR3 contains 17 residues. This CDR3 reads CALGNLRWGLNSRPLIF. The CDR3 DNA sequence: TGTGCTCTTGGGAACCTACGGTGGGGCCTTAACTCAAGACCCCTGATCTTT.

This clone was counted a few times. This probably arose from a read error, given a far larger clone one base away. In the same sample, other DNA sequences code for this CDR3. V and J are TRDV2 and TRDJ1, with D unresolved. The CDR3 has 15 residues. CDR1 is GEAIGNYY, CDR2 EKD, per germline. The CDR3 bases are TGTGCCTGTGACACCGTCGACTCACCCGCCGATAAGCTCATCTTT. It encodes CACDTVDSPADKLIF.

In this sample, this clone turned up a few times. V and J are TRDV1 and TRDJ2; 8 bases are shared with TRDD3. The CDR3 sequence is 22 residues long. Losses at the gene ends were 5 bases for V and 1 base for J; bases not matched to a gene: 24. The germline gives CDR1 TSWWSYY, CDR2 QGS. In nucleotides, the CDR3 is TGTGCTCTTGGGAAACCCCAGGTGGGATACGCTTCCTCTATCTTTTTGACAGCACAACTCTTCTTT. This codes for CALGKPQVGYASSIFLTAQLFF.

Comments on this clone: A read error is likely here: a far larger clone is one base away. This specimen includes other DNA sequences encoding the same CDR3. The chain has TRDV2 and TRDJ1; TRDD3 agrees at 9 bases. Germline V gene sequence: CDR1 GEAIGNYY, CDR2 EKD. The CDR3 spans 15 residues. V gave up 5 bases and J gave up 4 bases; unmatched junction bases: 10. The CDR3 region is CACAQLGDRDDKLIF. CDR3 coding DNA: TGTGCCTGTGCCCAACTGGGGGACAGGGACGATAAACTCATCTTT.

Comment on this clone: With a far larger clone one base away, a read error is the likely cause. The same CDR3 also results from other DNA sequences found in this sample. The chain joins TRDV2 to TRDJ1; 8 nucleotides line up with TRDD3. The CDR3 runs to 17 residues. The junction had 15 bases not matched to a gene; V was cut back by 3 bases and J by 4 bases. The germline V gene encodes CDR1 GEAIGNYY and CDR2 EKD. CDR3 loop: CACDGVTGGPEGDKLIF. The CDR3 DNA is TGTGCCTGTGACGGCGTTACTGGGGGTCCAGAGGGCGATAAACTCATCTTT.

In the case of this clone: A read error likely explains this, since a far larger clone differs by one base. Within the sample, other DNA sequences also encode this same CDR3. This chain joins TRDV2 and TRDJ1; 9 bases agree with TRDD3. Germline CDR1 is GEAIGNYY and CDR2 is EKD. This CDR3 contains 19 residues. CDR3 loop: CACDTLSLLGEEYTDKLIF. CDR3 sequence (DNA): TGTGCGTGTGACACCTTGTCTTTACTGGGGGAAGAGTACACCGATAAACTCATCTTT.

This clone was recorded a few times. TCRdb's listed protein matches a much larger clone and diverges from this DNA's translation at residue 4, likely through a read error; the protein shown comes from the DNA. The chain is built from TRDV2 and TRDJ1, with TRDD3 matching 12 bases. The CDR3 has 16 amino acids. In germline, CDR1 is GEAIGNYY, CDR2 EKD. V trimming: 6 bases; J trimming: 3 bases; junction bases outside the gene matches: 10. The CDR3 nucleotides read TGTGCCTGTTACAAGCTGGGGGATACGCAGGCCGATAAACTCATCTTT. It yields the protein CACYKLGDTQADKLIF.

By sample share, this clone is medium-sized. This rearrangement joins TRDV2 to TRDJ1; 10 bases match TRDD3. This CDR3 has 16 amino acids. V lost 3 bases to trimming and J lost 1 base; unmatched junction nucleotides: 7. The germline gives CDR1 GEAIGNYY, CDR2 EKD. CDR3 sequence reads: CACDVLGDTRTDKLIF. The DNA of the CDR3 is TGTGCCTGTGACGTCTTGGGGGATACTCGCACCGATAAACTCATCTTT.

In regard to this clone: A far larger clone is a single base away, which makes a read error likely. Other DNA sequences in the sample encode the same CDR3. The chain couples TRDV2 to TRDJ1; D unclear. CDR3 length: 14 amino acids. Germline values: CDR1 GEAIGNYY, CDR2 EKD. V was pared by 2 bases and J by 0 bases, with 9 bases between. The CDR3 nucleotides read TGTGCCTGTGACAAAGTCGGGGACACCGATAAACTCATCTTT. As protein: CACDKVGDTDKLIF.

Concerning this clone itself: This sequence may be a read error, since a much larger clone differs from it by one base. The V gene corresponds to TRDV1; no J gene was called; the listed D gene, TRDD3, was not tested against the DNA. The germline V gene encodes CDR1 TSWWSYY and CDR2 QGS. This CDR3 is built from 23 residues. The CDR3 DNA reads TGTGCTCTTGGGGAACTCTCGGGATTACCCATTACTGGGGGATACGCTAGGATCGATAAACCCATCTTT. It yields the protein CALGELSGLPITGGYARIDKPIF.

About this clone: For this DNA, TCRdb reports the protein of a much larger clone, which diverges at residue 6, most likely from a read error; the protein presented here is translated directly from the DNA. The rearrangement links TRDV2 to TRDJ1, with 7 bases lining up with TRDD3. This CDR3 has 16 amino acids. Germline CDR1 is GEAIGNYY and CDR2 is EKD. The V segment lost 4 bases and the J segment 4 bases; nucleotides outside the gene matches: 14. This CDR3 reads CACDPAGGAKDDKLIF. The CDR3 DNA is TGTGCCTGTGATCCTGCTGGGGGGGCCAAGGACGATAAACTCATCTTT.

About this clone: This sequence is one base from a far larger clone and is likely a read error. This CDR3 is also generated by other DNA sequences in the sample. The chain combines TRDV2 with TRDJ1; D not certain. V lost 2 bases, J lost 0 bases, and 9 bases lay in between. Germline V gives CDR1 GEAIGNYY, CDR2 EKD. The CDR3 is made up of 14 amino acids. CDR3 DNA: TGTGCCTGTGACAGCCTAGTGTACACCGATAAACTCATCTTT. Amino acid sequence: CACDSLVYTDKLIF.

This clone was recorded a few times. The chain carries TRDV2 and TRDJ3, with 12 bases lining up with TRDD3. This CDR3 spans 20 amino acids. Germline CDR1 and CDR2: GEAIGNYY and EKD. J was trimmed by 2 bases and V by 2 bases; bases with no gene match: 9. CDR3 in DNA: TGTGCCTGTGACAGGACGTTTCTGGGGGATACGGCCTGGGACACCCGACAGATGTTTTTC. Protein product: CACDRTFLGDTAWDTRQMFF.